The 30 T cell receptor beta chains listed next were all sequenced from one sample in a study of blood T cells in healthy people across ages. A sample-barcoded 5' primer and a J-beta primer mix were used in a second PCR of roughly 7 to 11 cycles. TCRdb called the 5' RACE reads again in MiXCR, with one record for every CDR3 protein. The table includes about 1.1 million distinct CDR3 sequences, under 40% detected once. The source material was blood. The receptors stem from a man aged 18 to 29 in good health.

The sample holds a few counts of this clonotype. V usage is TRBV20-1 and J usage is TRBJ2-7; TRBD2 matches 7 bases. The junction had 8 bases not matched to a gene; V was cut back by 2 bases and J by 1 base. Germline-derived CDR1 and CDR2 are DFQATT and SNEGSKA (reference sequence). The CDR3 has 15 amino acids. The CDR3 sequence is CSARPTPGRSYEQYF. CDR3 DNA: TGCAGTGCTAGACCAACCCCCGGGAGGTCCTACGAGCAGTACTTC.

The rearrangement uses TRBV27 and TRBJ2-1; unclear D gene. Per germline, CDR1 MNHEY and CDR2 SMNVEV (reference sequence). This CDR3 spans 14 amino acids. Trimming shortened V by 6 bases and J by 6 bases, and 15 bases separated the two germline ends. The CDR3 DNA reads as TGTGCCAGCAGGGTGGGGTCCGCTGGCAATGAGCAGTTCTTC. Residues: CASRVGSAGNEQFF.

A few counts support this clonotype. The chain links TRBV12-3 or TRBV12-4 to TRBJ1-2; TRBD1 is a possible D gene (6 bases). CDR3 length equals 12 residues. Trimming pared 6 bases from V and 6 bases from J, leaving 11 bases between. As DNA, the CDR3 is TGTGCCAGCAGCCCGGACAGAGATGGCTACACCTTC. It yields the protein CASSPDRDGYTF.

The chain uses TRBV6-1 and TRBJ2-1, with D maybe TRBD1 (5 bases). The germline gives CDR1 MNHNS, CDR2 SASEGT. This CDR3 has 14 amino acids. V lost 7 bases and J 0 bases, leaving 10 bases between the germline ends. Here the CDR3 DNA reads TGTGCCAGCAAGGACATATTCTCCTACAATGAGCAGTTCTTC. Residues: CASKDIFSYNEQFF.

This chain joins TRBV5-5 and TRBJ2-1; 12 nucleotides agree with TRBD1. Looked up from germline, CDR1 is SGHKS and CDR2 is YYEKEE (reference sequence). J gave up 2 bases and V 4 bases, and 13 bases lay outside the gene matches. This CDR3 contains 19 residues. The CDR3 protein is CASSRTGTGGSEAYNEQFF. The CDR3 DNA sequence: TGTGCCAGCAGCCGGACTGGGACAGGGGGCAGTGAGGCCTACAATGAGCAGTTCTTC. Using reference TRBV5-5 and TRBJ2-1 for the parts outside the CDR3, the full variable domain is DAGVTQSPTHLIKTRGQQVTLRCSPISGHKSVSWYQQVLGQGPQFIFQYYEKEERGRGNFPDRFSARQFPNYSSELNVNALLLGDSALYLCASSRTGTGGSEAYNEQFFGPGTRLTVL.

This sequence joins TRBV6-6 and TRBJ1-1; D is unresolved. Germline V gene lookup returns CDR1 MNHNY and CDR2 SVGAGI (reference sequence). With 8 bases removed from V and 3 bases from J, the gap between germline ends came to 10 bases. The CDR3 is 12 residues long. The CDR3 DNA sequence: TGTGCCAGCGGAGAGGGTTACACTGAAGCTTTCTTT. Translation gives CASGEGYTEAFF.

This chain uses TRBV3-1 with TRBJ2-1; no clear D. CDR1 is LGHDT, CDR2 YNNKEL, per germline (reference sequence). This CDR3 comprises 14 residues. Trimming removed 0 bases at V and 7 bases at J, with 10 bases between. The CDR3 region is CASSQDPQRNEQFF. The CDR3 nucleotides are TGTGCCAGCAGCCAAGACCCCCAAAGGAATGAGCAGTTCTTC.

This clonotype was counted a few times. The chain uses TRBV6-6 and TRBJ2-3; 11 nucleotides match TRBD1. Germline V gene sequence: CDR1 MNHNY, CDR2 SVGAGI (reference sequence). J was trimmed by 6 bases and V by 3 bases; bases with no gene match: 5. This CDR3 is 15 amino acids long. CDR3 in amino acids: CASSYGQGARDTQYF. CDR3 bases: TGTGCCAGCAGTTATGGACAGGGGGCGAGGGATACGCAGTATTTT.

There are a few counts of this clonotype. The J gene is TRBJ1-6, the V gene TRBV4-2, with TRBD1 identical over 10 bases. This CDR3 spans 18 amino acids. With 2 bases clipped from V and 5 bases from J, the junction kept 9 bases outside the gene matches. The germline V gene encodes CDR1 LGHNA and CDR2 YNFKEQ. The CDR3 region has the DNA TGTGCCAGCAGCCAATGGGGAATCGGACAGGGGGATAATTCACCCCTCCACTTT. It encodes CASSQWGIGQGDNSPLHF.

The chain employs TRBV20-1 and TRBJ2-1; D possibly corresponds to TRBD2 (6 bases). V lost 5 bases and J 6 bases, leaving 23 bases between the germline ends. This CDR3 spans 16 amino acids. Germline V gene data show CDR1 as DFQATT and CDR2 as SNEGSKA (reference sequence). The CDR3 DNA reads as TGCAGTGCTCCTAGTAGACGGGGACTCTGGGGCAATGAGCAGTTCTTC. The encoded protein is CSAPSRRGLWGNEQFF.

The rearrangement uses TRBV7-2 and TRBJ1-2; D call uncertain. The CDR3 runs 14 residues. Germline V lookup: CDR1 SGHTA, CDR2 FQGNSA. The V end lost 0 bases, the J end lost 3 bases, and 8 bases lay between the germline ends. The CDR3 region is CASSLALLDYGYTF. Written as DNA, the CDR3 is TGTGCCAGCAGCTTAGCGCTTTTAGACTATGGCTACACCTTC.

V and J are TRBV7-9 and TRBJ2-1; a possible D gene is TRBD1 (5 bases). The tail of the sequence fits TRBJ2-7 better, so the J call may be wrong. Germline assignment: CDR1 SEHNR and CDR2 FQNEAQ (reference sequence). CDR3 length: 19 amino acids. CDR3 bases: TGTGCCAGCAGCTTAGGCAGGGCCGGCCAGAGTAGCTCCTACAATGAGCAGTACTTC. Translating it yields CASSLGRAGQSSSYNEQYF.

This sequence joins TRBV6-2 or TRBV6-3 and TRBJ1-1; D not certain. V dropped 2 bases and J dropped 1 base, with 8 bases sitting between them. The CDR3 is made up of 14 amino acids. Germline CDR1 is MNHEY and CDR2 is SVGEGT. DNA for the CDR3: TGTGCCAGCAGTTACGCGACCAGGAACACTGAAGCTTTCTTT. Its protein product is CASSYATRNTEAFF.

V and J are TRBV20-1 and TRBJ2-3; D perhaps matches TRBD2 (5 bases). The CDR3 length is 12 residues. V lost 8 bases and J 8 bases, leaving 17 bases between the germline ends. The germline V gene encodes CDR1 DFQATT and CDR2 SNEGSKA (reference sequence). Written as DNA, the CDR3 is TGCAGTTCCGGGATGAGTGGTGGTACGCAGTATTTT. Translation: CSSGMSGGTQYF.

The V call is TRBV20-1, the J call TRBJ2-1; 7 bases align to TRBD1. This CDR3 contains 15 residues. Germline V gives CDR1 DFQATT, CDR2 SNEGSKA (reference sequence). The ends lost 2 bases at V and 8 bases at J; junction bases unmatched: 12. The CDR3 reads CSARSGTARDDEQFF. The CDR3 nucleotides read TGCAGTGCTAGATCTGGGACAGCAAGGGACGATGAGCAGTTCTTC.

Written as DNA, the CDR3 is TGTGCCAGCAGATCGAGGCGCTACGAGCAGTACTTC. This gives the protein CASRSRRYEQYF. The rearrangement uses TRBV13 and TRBJ2-7; no definite D call. Germline CDR1 and CDR2: PRHDT and FYEKMQ (reference sequence). V dropped 6 bases and J dropped 3 bases, with 9 bases sitting between them. The CDR3 is made up of 12 amino acids.

This clonotype was counted between two and nine times. This sequence joins TRBV4-1 and TRBJ2-2; D is unclear. The CDR3 is made up of 15 amino acids. Trimming stripped 1 base from V and 2 bases from J, with 8 bases between. In germline, CDR1 is MGHRA, CDR2 YSYEKL. The CDR3: CASSQVPGNTGELFF. In DNA form, the CDR3 reads TGCGCCAGCAGCCAAGTACCTGGAAACACCGGGGAGCTGTTTTTT.

This clonotype was detected only a few times. J is TRBJ1-2 and V is TRBV7-2; D uncertain. The germline V gene has CDR1 SGHTA and CDR2 FQGNSA. The CDR3 extends over 15 amino acids. Trimming left V 2 bases short and J 8 bases short, with 18 bases between. The CDR3 DNA reads TGTGCCAGCAGCTTAAGGGCCGGTTCTTCTTTGGGCTACACCTTC. Translation: CASSLRAGSSLGYTF.

This clonotype was recorded a few times. The chain has TRBV28 and TRBJ2-3; no definite D call. The CDR3 contains 14 residues. Germline CDR1 and CDR2: MDHEN and SYDVKM. V lost 5 bases and J 9 bases, leaving 18 bases between the germline ends. The CDR3 is CASSTSWTARTQYF. Here the CDR3 DNA reads TGTGCCAGCAGTACCTCCTGGACGGCTCGCACGCAGTATTTT. Full variable domain (rest looked up from reference TRBV28 and TRBJ2-3): DVKVTQSSRYLVKRTGEKVFLECVQDMDHENMFWYRQDPGLGLRLIYFSYDVKMKEKGDIPEGYSVSREKKERFSLILESASTNQTSMYLCASSTSWTARTQYFGPGTRLTVL.

The V and J genes are TRBV6-5 and TRBJ2-1; 14 bases line up with TRBD2. This CDR3 has 17 amino acids. Unmatched junction bases numbered 6, after V lost 4 bases and J lost 4 bases. CDR1 and CDR2 (germline): MNHEY, SVGAGI. CDR3 coding DNA: TGTGCCAGCAGTTTGGGACTAGCGGGGGTGAGATACAATGAGCAGTTCTTC. It is translated as CASSLGLAGVRYNEQFF.

This clonotype appeared a few times. The V call is TRBV28, the J call TRBJ2-3, with TRBD2 identical over 8 bases. The V and J ends lost 7 bases and 1 base, in that order; junction bases with no gene match: 7. This CDR3 spans 15 amino acids. Germline values: CDR1 MDHEN, CDR2 SYDVKM. CDR3 sequence (DNA): TGTGCCAGCACGGGGGGGAGGCTCGGCACAGATACGCAGTATTTT. This gives the protein CASTGGRLGTDTQYF. The entire variable domain, with the rest obtained from reference TRBV28 and TRBJ2-3, is as follows: DVKVTQSSRYLVKRTGEKVFLECVQDMDHENMFWYRQDPGLGLRLIYFSYDVKMKEKGDIPEGYSVSREKKERFSLILESASTNQTSMYLCASTGGRLGTDTQYFGPGTRLTVL.

There are a few counts of this clonotype. The V and J genes are TRBV5-1 and TRBJ2-1, with D hard to call. This CDR3 has 11 amino acids. The germline V gene encodes CDR1 SGHRS and CDR2 YFSETQ. V lost 2 bases and J 9 bases, leaving 6 bases between the germline ends. The CDR3, as DNA: TGCGCCAGCAGCTTCGCTGGTGAGCAGTTCTTC. Its translation: CASSFAGEQFF.

In this sample, this clonotype turned up once. This chain uses TRBV18 with TRBJ2-7, with D unresolved. The assigned J gene may be wrong: the sequence end matches TRBJ2-5 better. Germline V gene lookup returns CDR1 KGHSH and CDR2 LQKENI. The CDR3 contains 16 residues. CDR3 DNA: TGTGCCAGCTCACCGGTAAAGGACCCCCGGTTGGAGACCCAGTACTTC. It translates to CASSPVKDPRLETQYF.

This clonotype was seen many times. V usage is TRBV11-2 and J usage is TRBJ2-5, with a tentative D call TRBD1 (5 bases). Germline-derived CDR1 and CDR2 are SGHAT and FQNNGV. The CDR3 length is 11 residues. The ends were cut back, 4 bases at V and 7 bases at J, with 7 bases in the middle. The CDR3 coding sequence is TGTGCCAGCAGCTCCCAGGGGACCCAGTACTTC. Translation: CASSSQGTQYF.

In regard to this clonotype: This clone may be a read error of a much larger clone one base away. The chain combines TRBV15 with TRBJ1-2; no firm D call. The CDR3 loop spans 15 amino acids. Between the trimmed V and J ends, which lost 0 bases and 7 bases, there was a span of 15 bases. Germline V gives CDR1 LNHNV, CDR2 YYDKDF (reference sequence). CDR3 amino acids: CATSRETTEAGGYTF. In nucleotides, the CDR3 is TGTGCCACCAGCAGAGAAACAACAGAAGCGGGTGGCTACACCTTC.

J is TRBJ1-2 and V is TRBV20-1; D unclear. The CDR3 loop spans 11 amino acids. V gave up 7 bases and J gave up 0 bases, with 6 bases separating them. Per germline, CDR1 DFQATT and CDR2 SNEGSKA (reference sequence). The CDR3 sequence: CSGGANYGYTF. The DNA for the CDR3 is TGCAGTGGGGGAGCTAACTATGGCTACACCTTC.

The chain employs TRBV10-3 and TRBJ2-7; D is possibly TRBD2 (5 bases). The V and J ends lost 2 bases and 3 bases respectively, with 8 bases between them. Germline V gene lookup returns CDR1 ENHRY and CDR2 SYGVKD. This CDR3 contains 13 residues. CDR3 region: CAISEGRNYEQYF. CDR3 bases: TGTGCCATCAGTGAGGGGAGAAACTACGAGCAGTACTTC.

Regarding this clonotype: Its ends do not fully match the called genes, so a read error is possible. The chain combines TRBV5-5 with TRBJ2-7; 9 bases match TRBD1. This CDR3 has 15 amino acids. Germline CDR1 reads SGHKS; CDR2 reads YYEKEE (reference sequence). The CDR3 DNA is TGTGCCGGCAGCCCGGGACAGGGCCAGTCCTACGAGCAGTACTTC. Encoded protein: CAGSPGQGQSYEQYF.

The chain joins TRBV20-1 to TRBJ1-4, with 7 bases fitting TRBD1. Germline V lookup: CDR1 DFQATT, CDR2 SNEGSKA (reference sequence). The CDR3 extends over 14 amino acids. V shed 6 bases, J shed 5 bases, and the junction held 9 bases outside the gene matches. The CDR3 loop reads CSAEPGQLNEKLFF. For the CDR3, the DNA is TGCAGTGCGGAGCCGGGACAGCTGAATGAAAAACTGTTTTTT.

Comments on this clonotype: The junction differs from germline at one of its ends, possibly a read error. The V call is TRBV7-2, the J call TRBJ1-1, with D possibly being TRBD1 (5 bases). The germline CDR1 and CDR2 sequences are SGHTA and FQGNSA. The CDR3 is 15 amino acids. This CDR3 is CASSWATAKNSEAFF. CDR3 bases: TGTGCCAGCAGCTGGGCGACAGCTAAGAACTCTGAAGCTTTCTTT. The full variable domain, its missing parts supplied by reference TRBV7-2 and TRBJ1-1, is GAGVSQSPSNKVTEKGKDVELRCDPISGHTALYWYRQSLGQGLEFLIYFQGNSAPDKSGLPSDRFSAERTGGSVSTLTIQRTQQEDSAVYLCASSWATAKNSEAFFGQGTRLTVV.